Below, 25 T cell receptor beta chains from the same sample are listed, as sequenced in a study of blood T cell repertoires in COVID-19. The repertoire was sequenced with immunoSEQ multiplex PCR; TCRdb's copy has only in-frame clones and lacks some. The table has 190,000 or so clones, roughly 77% seen once; the top ten hold 10% to 15%. Sequencing input: peripheral blood. The receptors were gathered from a woman over 75 with COVID-19, enrolled during active disease.

The chain uses TRBV11-2 and TRBJ1-1, with 10 bases lining up with TRBD1. The CDR3 has 14 residues. Germline V gene data show CDR1 as SGHAT and CDR2 as FQNNGV. V was clipped by 2 bases and J by 5 bases; unmatched bases: 2. The CDR3 DNA reads TGTGCCAGCAGCTTACGGGGACAGGGGACTGAAGCTTTCTTT. Protein: CASSLRGQGTEAFF.

V usage is TRBV27 and J usage is TRBJ2-3, with 10 bases matching TRBD1. This CDR3 is 16 amino acids long. Per germline, CDR1 MNHEY and CDR2 SMNVEV (reference sequence). V lost 5 bases and J lost 7; bases outside the gene matches: 12. The CDR3 DNA follows: TGTGCCAGCAGTCTGACAGGGGGCACCGCCGAAAATACGCAGTATTTT. Translated: CASSLTGGTAENTQYF.

This sequence joins TRBV5-1 and TRBJ2-2, with D hard to call. In germline, CDR1 is SGHRS, CDR2 YFSETQ. V was clipped by 3 bases and J by 9 bases, with 9 bases between them. This CDR3 has 12 residues. CDR3 residues: CASSSSIRELFF. For the CDR3, the DNA is TGCGCCAGCAGCTCGTCTATTCGGGAGCTGTTTTTT.

This rearrangement joins TRBV29-1 to TRBJ1-1, with a weak D call TRBD1 (5 bases). CDR3 size: 11 residues. CDR1 and CDR2 from the germline V gene are SQVTM and ANQGSEA. The ends were cut back, 3 bases at V and 6 bases at J, with 8 bases in the middle. CDR3 sequence (DNA): TGCAGCGTTGAGGGGCATGCTGAAGCTTTCTTT. Translation: CSVEGHAEAFF.

Notes on this clone: Mismatch with germline at one junction end may stem from a read error. The rearrangement uses TRBV5-1 and TRBJ1-2; D is perhaps TRBD1 (6 bases). CDR3 size: 15 residues. Germline V lookup: CDR1 SGHRS, CDR2 YFSETQ. This CDR3 reads CASSAHTGHNHGYTF. CDR3 DNA sequence: TGCGCCAGCAGCGCCCACACGGGACATAACCATGGCTACACCTTC.

This rearrangement joins TRBV7-9 to TRBJ1-2; tentatively, D is TRBD1 (5 bases). Germline-derived CDR1 and CDR2 are SEHNR and FQNEAQ (reference sequence). This CDR3 comprises 15 residues. V was clipped by 6 bases and J by 6 bases, with 20 bases between them. CDR3 sequence reads: CASRMGGAAVNGYTF. For the CDR3, the DNA is TGTGCCAGCAGAATGGGAGGGGCCGCCGTAAATGGCTACACCTTC.

The V call is TRBV10-3, the J call TRBJ2-4; D is possibly TRBD2 (6 bases). The CDR3 is 13 amino acids. Trimming took 6 bases from V and 11 from J, leaving 17 bases between them. Germline V CDR1 and CDR2: ENHRY, SYGVKD. In DNA, the CDR3 is TGTGCCATCAGCGGCCCGGGGGAGAAGGTTCAGTACTTC. Translating it yields CAISGPGEKVQYF.

The V gene is TRBV5-8, the J gene TRBJ2-3; TRBD2 aligns across 8 bases. The CDR3 runs to 14 residues. J lost 4 bases, V lost 1 base, and 2 bases had no gene match. Germline V CDR1 and CDR2: SGHTS, YDEGEE. Here the CDR3 reads CASSLNGRADTQYF. The CDR3 DNA follows: TGTGCCAGCAGCTTGAACGGGAGGGCAGATACGCAGTATTTT.

This clone was detected many times. The genes are TRBV7-8 and TRBJ2-1, with a possible D match to TRBD1 (6 bases). V lost 1 base to trimming and J lost 0 bases, with 7 bases between them. Germline V lookup: CDR1 SGHVS, CDR2 FQNEAQ. The length of the CDR3 is 15 residues. The CDR3 sequence: CASSLGTASYNEQFF. The CDR3 coding sequence is TGTGCCAGCAGCTTAGGGACAGCCTCCTACAATGAGCAGTTCTTC. The entire variable domain, with the rest obtained from reference TRBV7-8 and TRBJ2-1, is as follows: GAGVSQSPRYKVAKRGQDVALRCDPISGHVSLFWYQQALGQGPEFLTYFQNEAQLDKSGLPSDRFFAERPEGSVSTLKIQRTQQEDSAVYLCASSLGTASYNEQFFGPGTRLTVL.

V and J are TRBV4-2 and TRBJ2-7, with 9 nucleotides matching TRBD2. Germline trimming cut 4 bases from V and 1 base from J; bases unmatched to any gene: 5. Germline V gives CDR1 LGHNA, CDR2 YNFKEQ. This CDR3 is built from 15 residues. The CDR3 DNA follows: TGTGCCAGCAGCCGGGAAAGCGGGAGGTCCTACGAGCAGTACTTC. Protein product: CASSRESGRSYEQYF.

The V call is TRBV3-1 (or the pseudogene TRBV3-2), the J call TRBJ2-1; TRBD1 aligns across 10 bases. V was clipped by 5 bases and J by 8 bases; unmatched bases: 6. The V gene's germline CDR1 is LGHDT and CDR2 YNNKEL (reference sequence). The CDR3 is 14 amino acids. CDR3 DNA: TGTGCCAGCAGCGCTCGGGACAGGGGCGATGAGCAGTTCTTC. Its protein is CASSARDRGDEQFF.

This chain links TRBV4-2 with TRBJ2-1; TRBD2 matches 10 bases. The J segment lost 4 bases and the V segment lost 4 bases, leaving 7 bases of the junction unmatched. Looked up from germline, CDR1 is LGHNA and CDR2 is YNFKEQ. The CDR3 is 16 amino acids. The CDR3 bases are TGTGCCAGCAGCCCTTATGGACTAGCGGATTACAATGAGCAGTTCTTC. Translating it yields CASSPYGLADYNEQFF.

The chain links TRBV11-2 to TRBJ2-5, with 9 bases that match TRBD2. The CDR3 consists of 14 residues. J gave up 4 bases and V 6 bases, and 6 bases lay outside the gene matches. The germline CDR1 and CDR2 sequences are SGHAT and FQNNGV. The CDR3 is CASSFSGSRETQYF. The CDR3 DNA sequence: TGTGCCAGCAGTTTTAGCGGGAGTAGAGAGACCCAGTACTTC.

This chain connects TRBV5-5 to TRBJ2-5; D gene unclear. Trimming took off 0 bases at V and 5 bases at J, with 8 bases between the two ends. The CDR3 consists of 13 residues. Germline assignment: CDR1 SGHKS and CDR2 YYEKEE (reference sequence). The CDR3 nucleotides read TGTGCCAGCAGCTTGGATTGGCCCGAGACCCAGTACTTC. This codes for CASSLDWPETQYF.

Written as DNA, the CDR3 is TGTGCCAGCACCCCGGGACAACGACGGGAGCAGTTCTTC. Translating it yields CASTPGQRREQFF. This chain joins TRBV12-3 or TRBV12-4 and TRBJ2-1; possible D gene TRBD1, 6 bases. The ends were cut back, 7 bases at V and 10 bases at J, with 17 bases in the middle. The length of the CDR3 is 13 residues.

The chain is built from TRBV5-8 and TRBJ2-7; TRBD1 matches 12 bases. V lost 0 bases, J lost 5 bases, and 9 bases stayed unmatched. Germline loops: CDR1 SGHTS, CDR2 YDEGEE. The CDR3 runs 17 residues. CDR3 sequence reads: CASSLEIKGQGAHEQYF. CDR3 DNA: TGTGCCAGCAGCTTGGAGATTAAGGGACAGGGGGCCCACGAGCAGTACTTC.

The chain is built from TRBV6-5 and TRBJ2-3, with D perhaps matching TRBD1 (6 bases). V lost 10 bases, J lost 1 base, and 12 bases lay in between. The CDR3 length is 13 residues. Germline CDR1 and CDR2: MNHEY and SVGAGI. The CDR3 loop is CATLGAGTDTQYF. The CDR3 nucleotides read TGTGCCACCCTGGGGGCGGGCACAGATACGCAGTATTTT.

The chain is built from TRBV5-6 and TRBJ1-1, with 7 bases lining up with TRBD1. Germline CDR1 SGHDT, CDR2 YYEEEE. This CDR3 is built from 13 residues. The CDR3 loop reads CAGLRQGATEAFF. The CDR3 DNA follows: TGTGCGGGACTTAGACAGGGCGCCACTGAAGCTTTCTTT. Looking up the rest from reference TRBV5-6 and TRBJ1-1 gives the full variable domain: DAGVTQSPTHLIKTRGQQVTLRCSPKSGHDTVSWYQQALGQGPQFIFQYYEEEERQRGNFPDRFSGHQFPNYSSELNVNALLLGDSALYLCAGLRQGATEAFFGQGTRLTVV.

This clone was observed a handful of times. V is TRBV28 and J is TRBJ1-1; TRBD1 might be the D (6 bases). The CDR3 loop spans 11 amino acids. Germline V gene sequence: CDR1 MDHEN, CDR2 SYDVKM. Between the trimmed V and J ends, which lost 5 bases and 10 bases, there was a span of 11 bases. CDR3 sequence reads: CASSIQGRAFF. The CDR3 DNA sequence: TGTGCCAGCAGTATTCAGGGGCGAGCTTTCTTT.

This rearrangement joins TRBV2 to TRBJ1-6, with TRBD1 matching over 8 bases. This CDR3 has 16 residues. Per germline, CDR1 SNHLY and CDR2 FYNNEI. V lost 4 bases to trimming and J lost 5 bases; unmatched junction nucleotides: 7. The CDR3 protein is CASSARTGTNNSPLHF. The CDR3, as DNA: TGTGCCAGCAGTGCGCGGACAGGGACCAATAATTCACCCCTCCACTTT.

This clone has just one count. This chain uses TRBV7-9 with TRBJ1-2, with D possibly TRBD1 on 6 matching bases. Germline CDR1 and CDR2: SEHNR and FQNEAQ (reference sequence). This CDR3 spans 12 amino acids. The V end was cut by 3 bases, the J end by 4 bases, with 6 bases between. CDR3 in DNA: TGTGCCAGCAGCTTGGGGGCCTATGGCTACACCTTC. This sequence encodes CASSLGAYGYTF.

The rearrangement joins TRBV6-5 to TRBJ2-1; 7 nucleotides align to TRBD2. V dropped 7 bases and J dropped 7; count of bases not matched to a gene: 4. CDR3 size: 12 residues. Germline CDR1 is MNHEY and CDR2 is SVGAGI. CDR3 in DNA: TGTGCCAGCACCCTAGCGGAGAATGAGCAGTTCTTC. Residues: CASTLAENEQFF.

The V and J genes are TRBV11-2 and TRBJ2-1, with D perhaps matching TRBD2 (5 bases). V was cut by 1 base and J by 3 bases, with 13 bases left in between. From germline, CDR1 is SGHAT and CDR2 FQNNGV. CDR3 length: 16 residues. The CDR3 here is CASSLGAAVLYNEQFF. The CDR3 nucleotides are TGTGCCAGCAGCTTAGGTGCAGCGGTTCTCTACAATGAGCAGTTCTTC.

The table lists this clone with a count of one. V usage is TRBV5-1 and J usage is TRBJ1-2; possible D gene TRBD1, 5 bases. This CDR3 comprises 16 residues. Trimming removed 3 bases from V and 13 bases from J, with 28 bases in between. CDR1 is SGHRS, CDR2 YFSETQ, per germline. The CDR3, as DNA: TGCGCCAGCAGCTCCGAAGGCCCCGGCAGGGTGGGGCTGGCCACCTTC. This translates into CASSSEGPGRVGLATF. Looking up the rest from reference TRBV5-1 and TRBJ1-2 gives the full variable domain: KAGVTQTPRYLIKTRGQQVTLSCSPISGHRSVSWYQQTPGQGLQFLFEYFSETQRNKGNFPGRFSGRQFSNSRSEMNVSTLELGDSALYLCASSSEGPGRVGLATFGSGTRLTVV.

The rearrangement uses TRBV19 and TRBJ1-4, with TRBD1 identical over 7 bases. Germline values: CDR1 LNHDA, CDR2 SQIVND (reference sequence). V was clipped by 1 base and J by 4 bases; unmatched bases: 6. The CDR3 is made up of 16 amino acids. The CDR3 DNA reads as TGTGCCAGTAGTATAGTTGGGACAGTAGGTAATGAAAAACTGTTTTTT. This sequence encodes CASSIVGTVGNEKLFF.